The 12 T cell receptor beta chains reported below all come from one sample, sequenced in a study of T cell responses to AZD1222 COVID-19 vaccine (dated by TCRdb to about 2021). Library preparation used the immunoSEQ multiplex PCR assay. TCRdb took this table from immuneACCESS and kept in-frame rearrangements with V and J called. Such tables lack part of the clones; where checked against another copy, unresolved V genes explain under half of the gap, and the rest is unexplained. This sample holds around 75,000 clones; 88% were observed only once. Clones ranked in the top ten supply about 9.1% of the sample. The sample's time point label, decoded: about 28 days (+/-7) after the second vaccine dose. The sample's treatment or condition label, in plain terms: meningococcal conjugate vaccine given as trial control. The sequencing used peripheral blood, collected 28 days after the second dose of the MenACWY control vaccine. The receptors shown here come from an adult who received the MenACWY meningococcal vaccine as a control.

The chain has TRBV4-3 and TRBJ1-1; D not certain. The CDR3 sequence is 13 residues long. V was clipped by 3 bases and J by 1 base, with 6 bases between them. The germline V gene has CDR1 LGHNA and CDR2 YSLEER. CDR3 amino acids: CASSQERNTEAFF. The CDR3 nucleotides read TGCGCCAGCAGCCAGGAACGGAACACTGAAGCTTTCTTT.

The J gene is TRBJ1-2, the V gene TRBV19; D remains ambiguous. CDR1 and CDR2 (germline): LNHDA, SQIVND (reference sequence). Trimming took 5 bases from V and 4 from J, leaving 17 bases between them. CDR3 size: 15 residues. CDR3 residues: CASSPELSRSYGYTF. DNA of the CDR3: TGTGCCAGTAGTCCAGAACTGAGCAGGAGCTATGGCTACACCTTC.

This rearrangement joins TRBV6-6 to TRBJ2-2; possibly TRBD2 for D (7 bases). The CDR3 contains 15 residues. Germline V gives CDR1 MNHNY, CDR2 SVGAGI (reference sequence). Trimming cost V 4 bases and J 7 bases, with 16 bases left between them. In nucleotides, the CDR3 is TGTGCCAGCAGTTTGGAGGGGGGGGTCATCGGGGAGCTGTTTTTT. It yields the protein CASSLEGGVIGELFF.

The gene calls are TRBV6-5 and TRBJ2-5; no definite D call. The CDR3 is 12 residues long. Trimming took off 5 bases at V and 3 bases at J, with 7 bases between the two ends. The germline CDR1 and CDR2 sequences are MNHEY and SVGAGI. This CDR3 is CASSTREETQYF. CDR3 nucleotide sequence: TGTGCCAGCAGTACAAGAGAAGAGACCCAGTACTTC.

The gene calls are TRBV7-2 and TRBJ2-3; 8 bases are a match to TRBD2. Germline V CDR1 and CDR2: SGHTA, FQGNSA. The length of the CDR3 is 14 residues. V was clipped by 1 base and J by 5 bases; unmatched bases: 2. This chain's CDR3 is CASSLEAGVDTQYF. The CDR3 DNA sequence: TGTGCCAGCAGCTTAGAAGCGGGGGTAGATACGCAGTATTTT. The full variable domain, with the rest looked up from reference TRBV7-2 and TRBJ2-3, is GAGVSQSPSNKVTEKGKDVELRCDPISGHTALYWYRQSLGQGLEFLIYFQGNSAPDKSGLPSDRFSAERTGGSVSTLTIQRTQQEDSAVYLCASSLEAGVDTQYFGPGTRLTVL.

This chain joins TRBV2 and TRBJ2-1; 7 bases line up with TRBD2. Per the germline V gene, CDR1 is SNHLY and CDR2 is FYNNEI. J was trimmed by 9 bases and V by 8 bases; bases with no gene match: 4. This CDR3 contains 11 residues. The CDR3 bases are TGTGCCAGCCTCTGGGGGGGTGAGCAGTTCTTC. It encodes CASLWGGEQFF.

This clone was detected only once. The chain employs TRBV20-1 and TRBJ2-5; D remains ambiguous. Germline-derived CDR1 and CDR2 are DFQATT and SNEGSKA (reference sequence). The CDR3 sequence is 12 residues long. V lost 3 bases to trimming and J lost 2 bases, with 7 bases between them. For the CDR3, the DNA is TGCAGTGCTAGTCGGGCACAAGAGACCCAGTACTTC. This gives the protein CSASRAQETQYF.

The chain couples TRBV20-1 to TRBJ1-3, with no clear D. CDR3 length: 11 amino acids. Germline-derived CDR1 and CDR2 are DFQATT and SNEGSKA (reference sequence). Deletions cut 6 bases from V and 3 bases from J, with 6 bases between. The CDR3 nucleotides are TGCAGTGCCCATGTTGGAAACACCATATATTTT. This gives the protein CSAHVGNTIYF.

The V and J genes are TRBV19 and TRBJ2-5; 7 positions match TRBD2. Trimming took 5 bases from V and 1 from J; bases not matched to a gene: 7. This CDR3 has 15 amino acids. Germline CDR1 LNHDA, CDR2 SQIVND (reference sequence). As DNA, the CDR3 is TGTGCCAGTAGTCGGTCAGCGGGACTCCAAGAGACCCAGTACTTC. Its translation: CASSRSAGLQETQYF.

The chain couples TRBV7-2 to TRBJ1-5; 7 bases match TRBD1. With 1 base clipped from V and 4 bases from J, the junction kept 7 bases outside the gene matches. The CDR3 length is 16 residues. CDR1 and CDR2 (germline): SGHTA, FQGNSA. CDR3 sequence: CASSLVLGQNNQPQHF. The CDR3 nucleotides are TGTGCCAGCAGCTTAGTTTTGGGACAGAATAATCAGCCCCAGCATTTT.

The chain links TRBV19 to TRBJ2-2; no reliable D call. Germline CDR1 is LNHDA and CDR2 is SQIVND (reference sequence). The germline V and J ends were trimmed by 10 bases and 6 bases, with 15 bases remaining between them. This CDR3 is built from 13 residues. The CDR3 DNA reads TGTGCCACATTAAATCTGGGATCCGGGGAGCTGTTTTTT. This translates into CATLNLGSGELFF.

This clone was seen a single time. V gene TRBV3-1 (or the pseudogene TRBV3-2) combines with J gene TRBJ1-3; 7 bases fit TRBD1. The ends lost 1 base at V and 6 bases at J; junction bases unmatched: 6. In germline, CDR1 is LGHDT, CDR2 YNNKEL (reference sequence). This CDR3 has 15 amino acids. The CDR3 DNA is TGTGCCAGCAGCCAAGTTTTACAGGGGACAAACACCATATATTTT. Translating it yields CASSQVLQGTNTIYF.